The 5 T cell receptor beta chains reported below all come from one sample, sequenced in a study of metastatic and nonmetastatic thyroid tumors. No patient had received any treatment before thyroid surgery. MiXCR re-clonotyped the PCR reads for TCRdb. Of tens of thousands of clones in the sample, roughly an eighth were seen once. Sequencing was carried out using tumor tissue. These receptors all come from a female donor with papillary thyroid cancer or a benign thyroid nodule (not recorded which). Some clones in this sample may be carry-over from other donors' samples.

The rearrangement uses TRBV11-1 and TRBJ1-2; 11 nucleotides match TRBD1. V lost 5 bases and J lost 1; bases outside the gene matches: 15. The CDR3 is made up of 19 amino acids. Germline CDR1 and CDR2: SGHAT and FQDESV (reference sequence). CDR3: CASSGRTGGDGIHNYGYTF. CDR3 coding DNA: TGTGCCAGCAGCGGCCGGACAGGGGGCGACGGGATTCATAACTATGGCTACACCTTC.

This clone was seen repeatedly, ten times or more. V usage is TRBV6-1 and J usage is TRBJ2-5, with D uncertain. Trimming removed 6 bases from V and 0 bases from J, with 14 bases in between. CDR3 length: 15 amino acids. Germline V gene sequence: CDR1 MNHNS, CDR2 SASEGT. In DNA, the CDR3 is TGTGCCAGCAGCCCCACTGACACGTACCAAGAGACCCAGTACTTC. It codes for CASSPTDTYQETQYF.

This clone was found many times. This chain connects TRBV24-1 to TRBJ1-1; 8 bases map to TRBD1. CDR1 is KGHDR, CDR2 SFDVKD, per germline. V lost 4 bases, J lost 5 bases, and 8 bases stayed unmatched. CDR3 length equals 15 residues. DNA of the CDR3: TGTGCCACCAGTGACTCGACAGGGGAGGGAACTGAAGCTTTCTTT. Translation gives CATSDSTGEGTEAFF.

This clone occurred once. A read error is possible here, since a much larger clone lies one base away. The chain couples TRBV9 to TRBJ2-6; D is possibly TRBD2 (7 bases). This CDR3 has 15 residues. Per the germline V gene, CDR1 is SGDLS and CDR2 is YYNGEE. The CDR3: CASSSGTLGSNVLTF. DNA of the CDR3: TGTGCCAGCAGCAGCGGGACACTTGGGTCCAACGTCCTGACTTTC. The whole variable domain, filled in from reference TRBV9 and TRBJ2-6, reads DSGVTQTPKHLITATGQRVTLRCSPRSGDLSVYWYQQSLDQGLQFLIQYYNGEERAKGNILERFSAQQFPDLHSELNLSSLELGDSALYFCASSSGTLGSNVLTFGAGSRLTVL.

The chain is built from TRBV20-1 and TRBJ2-3, with TRBD2 identical over 9 bases. The CDR3 sequence is 17 residues long. J was trimmed by 0 bases and V by 6 bases; bases with no gene match: 13. From germline, CDR1 is DFQATT and CDR2 SNEGSKA (reference sequence). CDR3 sequence (DNA): TGCAGTGCACAAGGGGCTAGCGGGGATACTAGCACAGATACGCAGTATTTT. This translates into CSAQGASGDTSTDTQYF.